This T cell receptor beta chain was profiled in a study of post-analysis software for immune sequencing data. Study-wide points: A significant reduction in normalized Chao1 diversity was observed in multiple sclerosis patients versus controls. When patients were compared with controls, 4 or 5 TRBV segments were more frequent, TRBV5-6, TRBV5-1 and TRBV20-1 among them.

Every TCR beta cDNA library bore unique molecular identifiers. The T cell input of roughly 0.9 to 11 million gave a few hundred thousand cDNA molecules. TCRdb reprocessed the PCR reads via MiXCR and lists one record per CDR3 protein. The sample includes a few hundred thousand distinct CDR3 sequences, about a third of them seen just once. The V and J ends lost 2 bases and 3 bases, in that order; junction bases with no gene match: 2. The CDR3 consists of 14 residues. Germline V gene lookup returns CDR1 SGDLS and CDR2 YYNGEE. This clonotype was recorded at least ten times. Its specificity is unknown. The chain employs TRBV9 and TRBJ2-7; TRBD2 matches at 10 bases. The origin of this receptor is a girl under 18 with multiple sclerosis. The material sequenced was blood. CDR3 protein: CASSVGLADYEQYF. The CDR3 DNA is TGTGCCAGCAGCGTTGGACTAGCGGACTACGAGCAGTACTTC.